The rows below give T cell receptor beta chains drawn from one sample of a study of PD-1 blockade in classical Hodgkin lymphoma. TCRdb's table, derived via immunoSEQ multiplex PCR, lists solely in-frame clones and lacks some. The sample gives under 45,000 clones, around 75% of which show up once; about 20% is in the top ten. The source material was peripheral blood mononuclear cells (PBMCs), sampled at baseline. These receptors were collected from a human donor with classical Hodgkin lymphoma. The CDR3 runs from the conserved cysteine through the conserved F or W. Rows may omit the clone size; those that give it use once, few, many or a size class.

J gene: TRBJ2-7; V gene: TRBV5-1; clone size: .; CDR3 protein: CASSPTLLQGARYEQYF
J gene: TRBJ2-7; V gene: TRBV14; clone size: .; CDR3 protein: CASSQGSSYEQYF
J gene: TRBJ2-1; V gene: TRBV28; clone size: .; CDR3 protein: CASSLWGGQGSYNEQFF
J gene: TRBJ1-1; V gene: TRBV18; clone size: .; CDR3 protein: CASSPPLGPEAFF
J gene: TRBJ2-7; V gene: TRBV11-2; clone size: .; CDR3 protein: CASSLGQGISEQYF
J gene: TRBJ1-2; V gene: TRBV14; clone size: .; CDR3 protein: CASSLNLRTVDYGYTF
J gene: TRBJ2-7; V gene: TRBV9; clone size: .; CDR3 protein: CASSPLGGQGGYEQYF
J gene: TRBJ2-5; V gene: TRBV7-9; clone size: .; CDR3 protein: CASSLAGTVQETQYF
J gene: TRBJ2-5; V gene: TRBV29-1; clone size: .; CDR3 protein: CSVSGGMTKETQYF
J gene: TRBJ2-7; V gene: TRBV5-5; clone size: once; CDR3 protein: CASSPKIGQGYEQYF
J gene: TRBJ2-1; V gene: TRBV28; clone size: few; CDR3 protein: CASSLLLTSYNEQFF
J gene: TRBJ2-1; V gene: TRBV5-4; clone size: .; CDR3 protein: CASSLAGGGNEQFF
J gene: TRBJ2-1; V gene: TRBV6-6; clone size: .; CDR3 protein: CASTSLWGGNEQFF
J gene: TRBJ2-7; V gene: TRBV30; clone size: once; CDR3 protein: CAWSVRISNSQVLRQYF
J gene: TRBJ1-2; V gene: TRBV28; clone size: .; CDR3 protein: CASRAHGMGASYGYTF
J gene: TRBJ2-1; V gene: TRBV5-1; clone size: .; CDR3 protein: CASSLRLADSYNEQFF
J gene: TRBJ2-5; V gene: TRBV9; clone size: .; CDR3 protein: CASSVAEGTLGRRRQETQYF
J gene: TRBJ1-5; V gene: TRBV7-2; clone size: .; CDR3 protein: CASSQRGGTGQPQHF
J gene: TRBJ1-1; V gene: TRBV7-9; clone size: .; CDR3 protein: CASSLDGPGTEAFF
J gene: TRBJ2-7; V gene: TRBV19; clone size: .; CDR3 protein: CASSIRQGMATYEQYF
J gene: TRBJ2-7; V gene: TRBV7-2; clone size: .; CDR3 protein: CASSLGRGPIYEQYF
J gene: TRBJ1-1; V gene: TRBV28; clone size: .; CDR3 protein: CASSLPEYLGRDRGLDTEAFF
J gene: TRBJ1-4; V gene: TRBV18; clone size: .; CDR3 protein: CASSPLRQTLNEKLFF
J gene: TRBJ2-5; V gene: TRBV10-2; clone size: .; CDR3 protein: CASSEFGGQETQYF
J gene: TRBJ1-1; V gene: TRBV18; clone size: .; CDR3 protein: CASSPGGSTEAFF
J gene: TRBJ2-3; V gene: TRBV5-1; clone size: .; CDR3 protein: CASSLRTGDTDTQYF
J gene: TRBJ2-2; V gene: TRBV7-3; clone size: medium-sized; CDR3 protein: CASSLIVLGNTGELFF
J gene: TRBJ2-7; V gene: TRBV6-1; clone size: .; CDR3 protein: CASSGEGHEQYF
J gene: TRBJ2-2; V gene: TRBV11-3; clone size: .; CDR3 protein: CASSSTTGELFF
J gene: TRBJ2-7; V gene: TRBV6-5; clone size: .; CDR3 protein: CASSTGTGGYEQYF
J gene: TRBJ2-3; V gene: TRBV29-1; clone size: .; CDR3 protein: CSVDGGAGADTQYF
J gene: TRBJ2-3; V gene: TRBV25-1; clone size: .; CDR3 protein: CASSVSRAVKSTDTQYF
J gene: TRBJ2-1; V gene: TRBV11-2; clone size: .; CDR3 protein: CASSPRPGGAGGLYNEQFF
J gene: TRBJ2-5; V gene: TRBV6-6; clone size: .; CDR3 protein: CASSSIPQSGQYF
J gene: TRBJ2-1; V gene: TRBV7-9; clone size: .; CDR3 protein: CASSLSTTRGFF
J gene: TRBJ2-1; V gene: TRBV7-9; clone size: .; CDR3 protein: CASSIASGTGNEQFF
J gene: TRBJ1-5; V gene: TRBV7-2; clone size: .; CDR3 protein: CASSLDPGPNQPQHF
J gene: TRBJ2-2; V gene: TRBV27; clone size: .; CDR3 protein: CASSLYGLANTGELFF
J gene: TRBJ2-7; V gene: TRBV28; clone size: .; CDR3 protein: CASSPRGTGENEQYF
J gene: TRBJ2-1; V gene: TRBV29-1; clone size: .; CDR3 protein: CSVGGTSSYNEQFF
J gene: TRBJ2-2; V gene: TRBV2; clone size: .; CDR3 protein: CASRPGTGRGTGELFF
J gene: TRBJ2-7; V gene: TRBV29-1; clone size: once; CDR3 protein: CSVQVVSYEQYF
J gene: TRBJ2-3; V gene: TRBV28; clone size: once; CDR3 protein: CASSPSTSGSDTQYF
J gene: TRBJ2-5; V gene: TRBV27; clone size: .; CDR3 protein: CASSFLRGSQETQYF
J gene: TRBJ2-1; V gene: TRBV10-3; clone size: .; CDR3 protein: CAISEWDRPVNEQFF
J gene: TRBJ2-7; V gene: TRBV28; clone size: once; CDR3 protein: CASSLGNPYEQYF
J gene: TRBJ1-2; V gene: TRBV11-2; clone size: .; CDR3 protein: CASSSGAGHGYGYTF
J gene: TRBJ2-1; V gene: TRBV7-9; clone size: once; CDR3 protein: CASSPTSGSYYNEQFF
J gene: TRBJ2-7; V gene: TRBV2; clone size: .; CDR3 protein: CATSRGLTYEQYF
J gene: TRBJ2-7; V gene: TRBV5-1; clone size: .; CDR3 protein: CASSLVQAGEQYF
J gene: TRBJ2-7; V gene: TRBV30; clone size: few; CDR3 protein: CAWAEGAYEQYF
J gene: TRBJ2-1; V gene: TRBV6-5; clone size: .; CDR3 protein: CASSIRLAGYNEQFF
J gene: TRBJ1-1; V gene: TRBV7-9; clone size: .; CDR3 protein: CASSLGQGMTEAFF
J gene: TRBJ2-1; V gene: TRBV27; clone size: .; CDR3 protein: CASSLSQGSGEQFF
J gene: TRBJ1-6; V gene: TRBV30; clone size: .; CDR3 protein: CAWRIAGTSYNSPLHF
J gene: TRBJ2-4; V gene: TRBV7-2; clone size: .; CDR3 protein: CASSLQGSLAKNIQYF
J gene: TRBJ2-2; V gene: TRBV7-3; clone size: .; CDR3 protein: CASSSSYTGELFF
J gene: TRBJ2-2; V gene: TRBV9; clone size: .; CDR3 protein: CASSLRLAGGETGELFF
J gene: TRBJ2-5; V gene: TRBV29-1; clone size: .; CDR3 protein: CSVDSTGGGETQYF
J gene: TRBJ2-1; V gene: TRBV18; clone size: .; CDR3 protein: CASSPPGTGSYNEQFF